A selection of T cell receptor beta chains follows, all from one sample in a study of T cell responses to AZD1222 COVID-19 vaccine. The repertoire was sequenced with immunoSEQ multiplex PCR; TCRdb's copy has only in-frame clones and lacks some. Of under 130,000 clones in the sample, approximately 92% were seen once. This material consisted of peripheral blood, taken on day 0 of AZD1222 vaccination. The receptors stem from an adult in good health. The CDR3 runs from the conserved cysteine through the conserved F or W. The order of the fields is clone size, J gene, V gene, D gene, CDR3 protein, CDR3 DNA. The D gene is left open where the match is weak. The size field is filled for only some rows; it gives once, few, many or a size class.

-,TRBJ2-7,TRBV7-2,-,CASSLEGGREKYF,TGTGCCAGCAGCTTAGAAGGAGGGCGGGAAAAGTACTTC
-,TRBJ1-2,TRBV28,-,CASTKRGAYGYTF,TGTGCCAGCACTAAAAGGGGGGCGTATGGCTACACCTTC
once,TRBJ2-3,TRBV6-6,TRBD2,CALRGKRGVTDTQYF,TGTGCCCTACGGGGGAAGCGGGGGGTCACAGATACGCAGTATTTT
-,TRBJ2-7,TRBV10-3,-,CAIRLVPYEQYF,TGTGCCATAAGACTAGTCCCCTACGAGCAGTACTTC
-,TRBJ2-3,TRBV9,TRBD1,CASSTGTGSTDTQYF,TGTGCCAGCAGCACCGGGACAGGGAGCACAGATACGCAGTATTTT
once,TRBJ2-1,TRBV24-1,TRBD1,CAISDRAYNEQFF,TGTGCCATCTCGGACAGGGCCTACAATGAGCAGTTCTTC
-,TRBJ1-2,TRBV30,-,CAWSVQGVIGYTF,TGTGCCTGGAGTGTACAGGGCGTGATAGGCTACACCTTC
-,TRBJ1-4,TRBV10-3,TRBD1,CAISETGGLNEKLFF,TGTGCCATCAGTGAGACAGGGGGCCTTAATGAAAAACTGTTTTTT
-,TRBJ2-7,TRBV11-3,TRBD2,CASSPPFSGFSEQYF,TGTGCCAGCAGCCCCCCTTTTAGCGGGTTCTCGGAGCAGTACTTC
-,TRBJ1-1,TRBV18,-,CASSSTPPNTEAFF,TGTGCCAGCTCGTCGACACCCCCGAACACTGAAGCTTTCTTT
once,TRBJ2-5,TRBV29-1,TRBD2,CSAQLAGDQETQYF,TGCAGCGCCCAACTAGCGGGGGACCAAGAGACCCAGTACTTC
-,TRBJ1-2,TRBV7-3,-,CASSSGGGEIDPGYTF,TGTGCCAGCAGCTCAGGCGGGGGGGAGATTGACCCTGGCTACACCTTC
-,TRBJ2-4,TRBV6-5,-,CASSPIYLAKNIQYF,TGTGCCAGCAGTCCAATCTACCTAGCCAAAAACATTCAGTACTTC
-,TRBJ2-2,TRBV7-5,-,CVNRTGGDTGELFF,TGTGTCAACCGGACAGGGGGAGACACCGGGGAGCTGTTTTTT
-,TRBJ1-1,TRBV11-3,-,CASSSGGNTEAFF,TGTGCCAGCAGCTCGGGGGGGAACACTGAAGCTTTCTTT
-,TRBJ2-7,TRBV11-2,-,CASSLVTKQYF,TGTGCCAGCAGCTTAGTAACCAAGCAGTACTTC
-,TRBJ1-2,TRBV19,-,CASRALLGTDGYTF,TGTGCCAGTAGGGCCCTTCTGGGGACGGATGGCTACACCTTC
-,TRBJ2-7,TRBV7-2,TRBD1,CASSLHDRGKYEQYF,TGTGCCAGCAGCCTACATGACAGGGGGAAGTACGAGCAGTACTTC
-,TRBJ2-2,TRBV19,-,CASSIGAGAPTGELFF,TGTGCCAGTAGTATAGGGGCGGGGGCCCCCACCGGGGAGCTGTTTTTT
-,TRBJ2-1,TRBV18,-,CASSPPGSYNEQFF,TGTGCCAGCTCACCACCAGGCAGCTACAATGAGCAGTTCTTC
-,TRBJ2-2,TRBV28,-,CASTTGTVNTGELFF,TGTGCCAGCACGACAGGGACTGTGAACACCGGGGAGCTGTTTTTT
-,TRBJ2-7,TRBV7-3,-,CASSLTAPSQANPPEQYF,TGTGCCAGCAGCTTAACGGCCCCATCGCAGGCTAACCCTCCCGAGCAGTACTTC
-,TRBJ1-5,TRBV6-5,-,CASRAGVGNQPQHF,TGTGCCAGCAGGGCAGGGGTGGGCAATCAGCCCCAGCATTTT
-,TRBJ1-1,TRBV6-2/TRBV6-3,-,CASSYGQMNTEAFF,TGTGCCAGCAGTTACGGACAGATGAACACTGAAGCTTTCTTT
-,TRBJ1-2,TRBV7-6,TRBD1,CASSSGTGDYGYTF,TGTGCCAGCAGCTCCGGGACAGGGGACTATGGCTACACCTTC
-,TRBJ2-1,TRBV6-2/TRBV6-3,-,CASSFRALEQFF,TGTGCCAGCAGTTTCCGGGCCCTAGAGCAGTTCTTC
-,TRBJ2-1,TRBV7-9,TRBD1,CASPRDSYNEQFF,TGTGCCAGCCCCCGGGACAGTTACAATGAGCAGTTCTTC
-,TRBJ1-1,TRBV6-6,-,CASSADYRAGAFF,TGTGCCAGCAGTGCAGATTACAGGGCAGGAGCTTTCTTT
-,TRBJ2-5,TRBV11-2,-,CASSLFGSLSATQYF,TGTGCCAGCAGCTTATTCGGCTCATTAAGCGCGACCCAGTACTTC
-,TRBJ2-7,TRBV6-5,-,CASTSTGHEQYF,TGTGCCAGCACCTCGACAGGTCACGAGCAGTACTTC
-,TRBJ2-5,TRBV7-9,TRBD1,CASSSQGTLLETQYF,TGTGCCAGCAGCTCACAGGGGACCCTTTTGGAGACCCAGTACTTC
-,TRBJ1-2,TRBV2,TRBD1,CASGEDRVNYGYTF,TGTGCCAGCGGGGAGGACAGGGTAAATTATGGCTACACCTTC
-,TRBJ1-1,TRBV6-5,TRBD1,CASSNSGGTDTEAFF,TGTGCCAGCAGTAATTCAGGGGGGACTGACACTGAAGCTTTCTTT
once,TRBJ2-3,TRBV6-5,-,CASSYGRETDTQYF,TGTGCCAGCAGTTATGGCAGGGAGACAGATACGCAGTATTTT
-,TRBJ1-2,TRBV25-1,TRBD1,CASRLSGGRGYTF,TGTGCCAGCCGCCTTTCAGGGGGCCGGGGCTACACCTTC
-,TRBJ1-5,TRBV6-5,TRBD1,CASKLDRGESQPQHF,TGTGCCAGCAAATTGGACAGGGGGGAAAGTCAGCCCCAGCATTTT
-,TRBJ2-2,TRBV7-2,-,CASSLLQGRNTGELFF,TGTGCCAGCAGCTTACTCCAGGGCCGAAACACCGGGGAGCTGTTTTTT
-,TRBJ1-4,TRBV9,TRBD1,CASSTQGAGEKLFF,TGTGCCAGCAGCACCCAGGGGGCGGGTGAAAAACTGTTTTTT
-,TRBJ1-1,TRBV5-1,-,CASSLEEGMNTEAFF,TGCGCCAGCAGCTTGGAAGAGGGGATGAACACTGAAGCTTTCTTT
-,TRBJ1-4,TRBV27,-,CASSLSSRAVEKLFF,TGTGCCAGCAGTTTATCGAGCCGGGCGGTGGAAAAACTGTTTTTT
-,TRBJ2-1,TRBV28,TRBD1,CASSYRGSYNEQFF,TGTGCCAGCAGTTACAGGGGGTCCTACAATGAGCAGTTCTTC
-,TRBJ1-2,TRBV5-1,-,CASSLIGDPNGYTF,TGCGCCAGCAGCTTGATTGGGGATCCCAATGGCTACACCTTC
-,TRBJ2-5,TRBV7-2,TRBD2,CASSLDFAGGPRETQYF,TGTGCCAGCAGCTTAGACTTTGCGGGAGGGCCAAGAGAGACCCAGTACTTC
few,TRBJ2-2,TRBV9,TRBD1,CASGVGGAGTGELFF,TGTGCCAGCGGGGTAGGGGGCGCGGGCACCGGGGAGCTGTTTTTT
-,TRBJ2-1,TRBV15,-,CATSKRRGEGNEQFF,TGTGCCACCAGCAAGAGGAGGGGGGAAGGCAATGAGCAGTTCTTC
-,TRBJ1-1,TRBV28,-,CASSLWGSRGAEAFF,TGTGCCAGCAGTTTATGGGGTTCCCGGGGCGCTGAAGCTTTCTTT